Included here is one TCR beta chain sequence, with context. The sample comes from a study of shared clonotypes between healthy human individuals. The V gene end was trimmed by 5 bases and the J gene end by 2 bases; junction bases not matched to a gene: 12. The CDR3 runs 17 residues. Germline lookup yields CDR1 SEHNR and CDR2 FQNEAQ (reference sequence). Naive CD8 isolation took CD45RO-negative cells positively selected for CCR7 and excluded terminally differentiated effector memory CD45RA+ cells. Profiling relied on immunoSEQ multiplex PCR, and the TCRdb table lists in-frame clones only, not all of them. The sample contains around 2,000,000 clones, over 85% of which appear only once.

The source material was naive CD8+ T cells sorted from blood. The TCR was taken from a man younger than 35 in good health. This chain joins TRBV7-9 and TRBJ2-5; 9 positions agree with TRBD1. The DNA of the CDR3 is TGTGCCAGCAGCCAGGGACAGGGAAGGGGGTTACAAGAGACCCAGTACTTC. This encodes CASSQGQGRGLQETQYF.